This TCR beta chain was observed in a study of cytomegalovirus exposure and HLA in healthy donors. The V gene's germline CDR1 is SGHRS and CDR2 YFSETQ. V shed 4 bases and J 1 base; nucleotides not matched to a gene: 4. This CDR3 contains 14 residues. The PCR used 60 Vbeta and 13 Jbeta primers. Clones were read by immunoSEQ multiplex PCR, and TCRdb kept only the in-frame ones, dropping some. The table lists hundreds of thousands of clones, roughly 82% of them singletons. This chain joins TRBV5-1 and TRBJ1-2; 7 nucleotides agree with TRBD1. Sequencing used PBMCs. The sequence came from a man aged 35 to 55 in good health and CMV-seropositive. CDR3 amino acids: CASSEQGFNYGYTF. The DNA for the CDR3 is TGCGCCAGCAGCGAACAGGGGTTTAACTATGGCTACACCTTC.